The source of this TCR beta chain is a study of regulatory T cells in long-lasting Graves disease. The study's findings and limits: Shared public clonotypes totalled around 2,900 in persistent patients, compared with just under 1,000 in new patients.

V lost 6 bases and J lost 0, with 8 bases in between. The V gene's germline CDR1 is ENHRY and CDR2 SYGVKD. The CDR3 runs 13 residues. This clonotype was picked up many times. Its specificity is unknown. For TCR beta, libraries came from iRepertoire HTBI primers and Arm-PCR of CDR3 regions. Each CDR3 protein gets one entry after TCRdb re-called the multiplex PCR reads with MiXCR. This table holds hundreds of thousands of distinct CDR3 sequences, roughly 15% found once. As for time point: newly diagnosed GD, antithyroid drugs for less than 3 months. PBMC-derived RNA was used for the TCR library. The sample also formed part of further work on T cells in Graves' hyperthyroidism and ophthalmopathy.

Sequenced material: peripheral blood mononuclear cells (PBMCs), taken at new diagnosis, from a patient treated with antithyroid drugs. The chain carries TRBV10-3 and TRBJ1-1, with D unresolved. The receptor comes from a woman aged 25 to 39 with Graves disease. CDR3 nucleotides: TGTGCCATCAGGGGGTTCATGAACACTGAAGCTTTCTTT. This sequence encodes CAIRGFMNTEAFF.